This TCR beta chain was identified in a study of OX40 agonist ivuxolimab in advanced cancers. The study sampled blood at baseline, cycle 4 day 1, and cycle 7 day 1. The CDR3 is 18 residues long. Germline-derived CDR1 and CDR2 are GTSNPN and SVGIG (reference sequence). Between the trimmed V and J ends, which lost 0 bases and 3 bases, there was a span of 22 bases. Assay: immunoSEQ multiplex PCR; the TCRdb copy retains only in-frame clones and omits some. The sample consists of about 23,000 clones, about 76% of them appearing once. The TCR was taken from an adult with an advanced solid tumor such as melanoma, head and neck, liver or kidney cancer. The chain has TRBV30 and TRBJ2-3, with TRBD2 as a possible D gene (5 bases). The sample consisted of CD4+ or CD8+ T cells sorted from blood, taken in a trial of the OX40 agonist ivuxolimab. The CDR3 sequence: CAWSVELAFRSATDTQYF. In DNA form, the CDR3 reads TGTGCCTGGAGTGTAGAGTTAGCGTTTCGAAGTGCTACAGATACGCAGTATTTT.